Presented here are 21 T cell receptor beta chains from one specimen sequenced in a study of CD8 T cells in ankylosing spondylitis. General observations from the study: Seemingly distinctive of ankylosing spondylitis blood was a TCR beta motif formed by eight highly homologous variants.

TCRdb independently ran MiXCR on the 5' RACE reads; one entry per CDR3 protein. The sample gives more than 300,000 distinct CDR3 sequences, 7% to 9% of which show up once; approximately 15% is in the top ten. These receptors' targets are unknown. Specimen: blood, either unsorted or a sorted T cell fraction (not recorded which). The receptors derive from a male donor with ankylosing spondylitis.

This clonotype was recorded a few times. V usage is TRBV2 and J usage is TRBJ2-1; D is uncertain. The V end was cut by 6 bases, the J end by 6 bases, with 6 bases between. The CDR3 consists of 11 residues. The germline CDR1 and CDR2 sequences are SNHLY and FYNNEI. In DNA form, the CDR3 reads TGTGCCAGCAGCGTACCCAATGAGCAGTTCTTC. It is translated as CASSVPNEQFF.

The chain carries TRBV4-3 and TRBJ1-6, with D unresolved. Germline CDR1 LGHNA, CDR2 YSLEER. This CDR3 comprises 17 residues. V shed 0 bases and J shed 9 bases, with 18 bases lying between them. The CDR3 protein is CASSQDYRSDLASPLHF. DNA of the CDR3: TGCGCCAGCAGCCAAGATTACCGTTCGGATCTGGCTTCACCCCTCCACTTT.

In its sample, this clonotype was seen many times. The chain has TRBV4-1 and TRBJ1-2, with TRBD1 identical over 7 bases. The V segment lost 3 bases and the J segment 2 bases; nucleotides outside the gene matches: 3. The CDR3 is made up of 14 amino acids. CDR1 and CDR2 (germline): MGHRA, YSYEKL. CDR3 sequence (DNA): TGCGCCAGCAGCCACATCAGGGGGAACTATGGCTACACCTTC. It specifies CASSHIRGNYGYTF.

This clonotype was observed a single time. The rearrangement links TRBV29-1 to TRBJ1-1; the D is unclear. This CDR3 has 15 amino acids. Germline assignment: CDR1 SQVTM and CDR2 ANQGSEA. V lost 0 bases, J lost 0 bases, and 11 bases lay in between. The CDR3 spells CSVEDRDLLNTEAFF. The DNA for the CDR3 is TGCAGCGTTGAAGATCGGGATCTCCTGAACACTGAAGCTTTCTTT.

The genes are TRBV3-1 and TRBJ1-2; tentative D call: TRBD1 (5 bases). The germline V gene encodes CDR1 LGHDT and CDR2 YNNKEL (reference sequence). The CDR3 loop spans 15 amino acids. V shed 2 bases and J shed 4 bases, with 14 bases lying between them. CDR3 sequence reads: CASSQKDSWSYGYTF. CDR3 DNA: TGTGCCAGCAGCCAAAAAGACAGTTGGAGCTATGGCTACACCTTC.

The table lists this clonotype with many counts. The rearrangement links TRBV30 to TRBJ1-5; D is perhaps TRBD1 (5 bases). V lost 4 bases, J lost 3 bases, and 13 bases lay in between. The CDR3 extends over 14 amino acids. Germline loops: CDR1 GTSNPN, CDR2 SVGIG (reference sequence). CDR3 bases: TGTGCCTGGACCCGCCAGGGTAACAATCAGCCCCAGCATTTT. Its translation: CAWTRQGNNQPQHF.

This clonotype has more than one count but fewer than ten. This chain links TRBV5-1 with TRBJ2-3; D is undetermined. There are 13 residues in the CDR3. CDR1 is SGHRS, CDR2 YFSETQ, per germline. V was clipped by 4 bases and J by 6 bases, with 12 bases between them. CDR3 loop: CASSRPTLDTQYF. The CDR3 nucleotides read TGCGCCAGCAGCCGCCCTACTTTGGATACGCAGTATTTT.

V gene TRBV7-3 combines with J gene TRBJ2-3; a weak D match, TRBD1 (6 bases). The germline V gene has CDR1 SGHTA and CDR2 FQGTGA. Trimming removed 7 bases at V and 0 bases at J, with 14 bases between. This CDR3 contains 15 residues. CDR3 loop: CASTADRSSTDTQYF. In DNA form, the CDR3 reads TGTGCCAGCACCGCCGACAGGTCGAGCACAGATACGCAGTATTTT.

This clonotype has ten or more counts. The chain joins TRBV18 to TRBJ2-1; 8 bases fit TRBD1. Trimming removed 3 bases from V and 3 bases from J; junction bases left unmatched: 22. Germline V gives CDR1 KGHSH, CDR2 LQKENI. The CDR3 runs to 21 residues. DNA of the CDR3: TGTGCCAGCTCACCTCTAAGAGGACAGGGAATTACCGGGCAGAGCTACAATGAGCAGTTCTTC. It is translated as CASSPLRGQGITGQSYNEQFF. The entire variable domain, with the rest obtained from reference TRBV18 and TRBJ2-1, is as follows: NAGVMQNPRHLVRRRGQEARLRCSPMKGHSHVYWYRQLPEEGLKFMVYLQKENIIDESGMPKERFSAEFPKEGPSILRIQQVVRGDSAAYFCASSPLRGQGITGQSYNEQFFGPGTRLTVL.

This clonotype was seen only a few times. The chain uses TRBV5-1 and TRBJ1-2; D possibly corresponds to TRBD1 (5 bases). Trimming stripped 3 bases from V and 4 bases from J, with 16 bases between. Germline assignment: CDR1 SGHRS and CDR2 YFSETQ. The CDR3 runs to 15 residues. The CDR3: CASSSGEGQIYGYTF. CDR3 in DNA: TGCGCCAGCAGCTCCGGGGAGGGGCAGATCTATGGCTACACCTTC.

This clonotype was detected a few times. The chain is built from TRBV15 and TRBJ1-5; unclear D gene. The CDR3 runs 13 residues. Per the germline V gene, CDR1 is LNHNV and CDR2 is YYDKDF (reference sequence). Trimming took off 5 bases at V and 5 bases at J, with 10 bases between the two ends. This chain's CDR3 is CATSGERDQPQHF. The DNA for the CDR3 is TGTGCCACCAGCGGGGAGAGGGATCAGCCCCAGCATTTT.

This clonotype was picked up many times. This chain uses TRBV29-1 with TRBJ2-1; TRBD2 matches 7 bases. CDR1 SQVTM and CDR2 ANQGSEA come from the germline V gene. Trimming cost V 7 bases and J 7 bases; bases outside gene matches: 7. The CDR3 length is 12 residues. CDR3 sequence reads: CSAWGGLNEQFF. The CDR3 coding sequence is TGCAGCGCGTGGGGAGGGTTGAATGAGCAGTTCTTC.

This clonotype was observed at least ten times. V is TRBV7-2 and J is TRBJ1-1; D gene uncertain. Trimming shortened V by 4 bases and J by 5 bases, and 14 bases separated the two germline ends. This CDR3 region has 14 residues. Germline loops: CDR1 SGHTA, CDR2 FQGNSA. CDR3 residues: CASSSINGDTEAFF. The CDR3 coding sequence is TGTGCCAGCAGCTCGATCAACGGGGATACTGAAGCTTTCTTT.

This clonotype was counted at least ten times. V gene TRBV12-3 or TRBV12-4 combines with J gene TRBJ1-4; D not resolved. The CDR3 sequence is 12 residues long. V was pared by 3 bases and J by 8 bases, with 7 bases between. CDR3 DNA sequence: TGTGCCAGCAGTTTGGGGAGAGAAAAACTGTTTTTT. It translates to CASSLGREKLFF.

J is TRBJ2-1 and V is TRBV5-1; 14 nucleotides align to TRBD2. CDR3 size: 17 residues. With 1 base clipped from V and 9 bases from J, the junction kept 9 bases outside the gene matches. Germline loops: CDR1 SGHRS, CDR2 YFSETQ. CDR3: CASSLRLAGGPGREQFF. Written as DNA, the CDR3 is TGCGCCAGCAGCTTGCGACTAGCGGGAGGGCCTGGACGTGAGCAGTTCTTC.

This clonotype was recorded at least ten times. The V gene is TRBV5-1, the J gene TRBJ2-5; 7 bases map to TRBD2. V lost 4 bases, J lost 1 base, and 4 bases stayed unmatched. CDR3 length: 14 amino acids. Germline V CDR1 and CDR2: SGHRS, YFSETQ. DNA of the CDR3: TGCGCCAGCAGCCTAACTAGCGCCCAAGAGACCCAGTACTTC. This sequence encodes CASSLTSAQETQYF.

Only a few counts were recorded for this clonotype. The V and J genes are TRBV5-1 and TRBJ2-1; D is undetermined. There are 12 residues in the CDR3. Between the trimmed V and J ends, which lost 4 bases and 7 bases, there was a span of 9 bases. Germline V lookup: CDR1 SGHRS, CDR2 YFSETQ. In DNA, the CDR3 is TGCGCCAGCAGCCAAGGTCCGAATGAGCAGTTCTTC. It encodes CASSQGPNEQFF.

This clonotype was detected many times. This sequence joins TRBV29-1 and TRBJ2-1; tentatively, D is TRBD2 (6 bases). This CDR3 spans 13 amino acids. V lost 7 bases, J lost 2 bases, and 12 bases lay in between. The germline V gene has CDR1 SQVTM and CDR2 ANQGSEA. CDR3 bases: TGCAGCGGTACTAGCTGGCCCTACAATGAGCAGTTCTTC. This codes for CSGTSWPYNEQFF.

CDR3 DNA sequence: TGCAGTGCTAGACCCCGGACCAGAATGGGGGAGCAGTACTTC. This gives the protein CSARPRTRMGEQYF. The rearrangement links TRBV20-1 to TRBJ2-7; D uncertain. The germline CDR1 and CDR2 sequences are DFQATT and SNEGSKA (reference sequence). There are 14 residues in the CDR3. Trimming took off 2 bases at V and 7 bases at J, with 18 bases between the two ends.

This clonotype was seen only a few times. This sequence joins TRBV4-3 and TRBJ1-1; D is perhaps TRBD1 (6 bases). The CDR3 runs to 13 residues. Germline-derived CDR1 and CDR2 are LGHNA and YSLEER. V was pared by 0 bases and J by 11 bases, with 13 bases between. CDR3 DNA: TGCGCCAGCAGCCAAGATCTGGGGGGGGCTGCTTTCTTT. As protein: CASSQDLGGAAFF.

The chain has TRBV5-1 and TRBJ2-2; 9 nucleotides line up with TRBD1. The CDR3 is 15 residues long. V was pared by 4 bases and J by 6 bases, with 7 bases of the junction left unmatched. CDR1 and CDR2 (germline): SGHRS, YFSETQ. CDR3 coding DNA: TGCGCCAGCAGCCCCAGACAGGGGGTGGCCGGGGAGCTGTTTTTT. Its translation is CASSPRQGVAGELFF.